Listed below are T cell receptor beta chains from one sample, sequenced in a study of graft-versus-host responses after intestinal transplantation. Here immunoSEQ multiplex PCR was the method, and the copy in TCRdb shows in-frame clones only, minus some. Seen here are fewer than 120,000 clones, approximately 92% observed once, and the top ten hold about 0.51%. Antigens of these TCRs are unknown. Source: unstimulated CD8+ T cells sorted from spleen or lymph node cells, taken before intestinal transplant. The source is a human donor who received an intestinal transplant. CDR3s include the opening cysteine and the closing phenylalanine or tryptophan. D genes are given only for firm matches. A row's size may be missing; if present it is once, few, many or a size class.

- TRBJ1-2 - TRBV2 TGTGCCAGCAGTGAAGGCGAGACTTATGGGGGGCCTGGCTACACCTTC CASSEGETYGGPGYTF
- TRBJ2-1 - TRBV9 TGTGCCAGCAGCGTAGGGGCAGGGGACTACAATGAGCAGTTCTTC CASSVGAGDYNEQFF
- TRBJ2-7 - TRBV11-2 TGTGCCAGCAGCTCTGGAGGCGAGCAGTACTTC CASSSGGEQYF
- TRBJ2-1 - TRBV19 TGTGCCAGTAGTATAGATAGGGGGGTAGACTACAATGAGCAGTTCTTC CASSIDRGVDYNEQFF
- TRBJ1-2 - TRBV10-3 TGTGCCATCAGTCAACAAAAGACAGGAATTGATGACGGCTACACCTTC CAISQQKTGIDDGYTF
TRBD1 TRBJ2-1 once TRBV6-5 TGTGCCAGCAGTTCCAGGGGGAATGAGCAGTTCTTC CASSSRGNEQFF
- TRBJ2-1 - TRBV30 TGTGCCTGGAGTGGTGAACCCATGGCGGGTCCTTACAATGAGCAGTTCTTC CAWSGEPMAGPYNEQFF
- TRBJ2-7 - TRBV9 TGTGCCAGCAGCGTAGGGCAGGGCGGATACGAGCAGTACTTC CASSVGQGGYEQYF
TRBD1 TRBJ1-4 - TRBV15 TGTGCCACCAGCAGAGGGCTGACAGGGGGAACTAATGAAAAACTGTTTTTT CATSRGLTGGTNEKLFF
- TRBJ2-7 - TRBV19 TGTGCCAGTAGTAGCGGCCCTTCCTACGAGCAGTACTTC CASSSGPSYEQYF
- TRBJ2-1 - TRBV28 TGTGCCAGCAGTTTACGTGAGACCTACAATGAGCAGTTCTTC CASSLRETYNEQFF
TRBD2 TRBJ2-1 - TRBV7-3 TGTGCCAGCAGCCGTAGCGGGAGCTACAATGAGCAGTTCTTC CASSRSGSYNEQFF
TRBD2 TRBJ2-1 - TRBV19 TGTGCCAGTAGTATAGCCGGGACTAGTATTAATGAGCAGTTCTTC CASSIAGTSINEQFF
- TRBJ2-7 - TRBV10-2 TGCGCCAGCAGTCTCGCCTACGAGCAGTACTTC CASSLAYEQYF